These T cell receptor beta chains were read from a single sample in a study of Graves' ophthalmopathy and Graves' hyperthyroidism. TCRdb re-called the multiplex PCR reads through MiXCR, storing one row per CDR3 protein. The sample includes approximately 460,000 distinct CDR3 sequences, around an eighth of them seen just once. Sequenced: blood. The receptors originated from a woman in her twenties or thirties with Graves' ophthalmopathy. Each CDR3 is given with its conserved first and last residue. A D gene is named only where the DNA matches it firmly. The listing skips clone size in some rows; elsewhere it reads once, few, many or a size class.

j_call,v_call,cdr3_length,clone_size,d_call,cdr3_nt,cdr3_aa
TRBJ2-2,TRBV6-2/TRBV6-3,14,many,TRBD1,TGTGCCATCAAGACAGGGAGCGCCACCGGGGAGCTGTTTTTT,CAIKTGSATGELFF
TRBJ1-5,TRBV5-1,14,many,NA,TGCGCCAGCAGCACAGGGACTGCGAATCAGCCCCAGCATTTT,CASSTGTANQPQHF
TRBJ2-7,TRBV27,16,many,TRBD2,TGTGCCAGCAGTTTGGGTTGGGCTAGCGGGAGCTACGAGCAGTACTTC,CASSLGWASGSYEQYF
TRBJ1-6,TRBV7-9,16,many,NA,TGTGCCAGCAGCAAGGGGGTTTCCAAATATAATTCACCCCTCCACTTT,CASSKGVSKYNSPLHF
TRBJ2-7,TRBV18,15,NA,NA,TGTGCCAGCTCCCTCAGTAGGGGCCCCAACCACGAGCAGTACTTC,CASSLSRGPNHEQYF
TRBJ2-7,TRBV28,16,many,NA,TGTGCCAGCTTAATGAGAGGGGGTTTAAGCTCCTACGAGCAGTACTTC,CASLMRGGLSSYEQYF
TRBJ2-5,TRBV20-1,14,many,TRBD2,TGCAGTGCTATGACTAGCGGGAGGTCAGAGACCCAGTACTTC,CSAMTSGRSETQYF
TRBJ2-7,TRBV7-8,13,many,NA,TGTGCCAGCAGCTTCCGAGAGGGCGGGGAGCAGTACTTC,CASSFREGGEQYF
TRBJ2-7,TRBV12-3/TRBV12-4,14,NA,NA,TGTGCCAGCACCTCAAAGAGCGGGTTCAACGAGCAGTACTTC,CASTSKSGFNEQYF
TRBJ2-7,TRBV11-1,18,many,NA,TGTGCCAGCAGCTCGGACAGAACCGAAAAACGAACCTCCTACGAGCAGTACTTC,CASSSDRTEKRTSYEQYF
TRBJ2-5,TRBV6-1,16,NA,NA,TGTGCCAGCAGGAAAAACCCGGGGGCAGCACAAGAGACCCAGTACTTC,CASRKNPGAAQETQYF
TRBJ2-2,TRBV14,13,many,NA,TGTGCCAGCAGCCAAGATCGTGGCGGGGAGCTGTTTTTT,CASSQDRGGELFF
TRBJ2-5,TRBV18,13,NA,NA,TGTGCCAGCTCCCCCCCCCGGGAAGAGACCCAGTACTTC,CASSPPREETQYF
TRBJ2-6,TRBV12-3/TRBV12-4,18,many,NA,TGTGCCAGCAGTGCCAGACAGAAAAGGGTAACTGGGGCCAACGTCCTGACTTTC,CASSARQKRVTGANVLTF
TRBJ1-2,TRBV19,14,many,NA,TGTGCCAGTAGTATTTCCGCGTCCCACTATGGCTACACCTTC,CASSISASHYGYTF
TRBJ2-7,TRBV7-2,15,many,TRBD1,TGTGCCAGCAGCCGCCGGACAGGGATGTCCTACGAGCAGTACTTC,CASSRRTGMSYEQYF
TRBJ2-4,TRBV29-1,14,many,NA,TGCAGCGTTGAGACTAGTTCGGGCAAAAACATTCAGTACTTC,CSVETSSGKNIQYF
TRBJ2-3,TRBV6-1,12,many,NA,TGTGCCAGCACCAAGGCCACAGATACGCAGTATTTT,CASTKATDTQYF
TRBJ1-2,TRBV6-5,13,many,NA,TGTGCCAGCAGTTACGCATTTAACTATGGCTACACCTTC,CASSYAFNYGYTF
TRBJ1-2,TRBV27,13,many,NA,TGTGCCAGCAGTCCCCTTGGGGGTTATGGCTACACCTTC,CASSPLGGYGYTF
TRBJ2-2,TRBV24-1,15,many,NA,TGTGCCACCAGGTCGGGGGAATCACACACCGGGGAGCTGTTTTTT,CATRSGESHTGELFF
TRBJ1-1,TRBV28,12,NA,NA,TGTGCCAGCAGTAGATTCAGACCCGAAGCTTTCTTT,CASSRFRPEAFF
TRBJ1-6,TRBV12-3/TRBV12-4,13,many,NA,TGTGCCAGCAGTACAGCTACGGATTCACCCCTCCACTTT,CASSTATDSPLHF
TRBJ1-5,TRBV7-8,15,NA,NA,TGTGCCAGCAGCTTACTCGGGGGGGCCAATCAGCCCCAGCATTTT,CASSLLGGANQPQHF
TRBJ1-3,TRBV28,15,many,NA,TGTGCCAGCAGAATACAGGCTTTCTCTGGAAACACCATATATTTT,CASRIQAFSGNTIYF
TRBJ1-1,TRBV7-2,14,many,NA,TGTGCCAGCAGCTTTTACCGGGCCCCGACTGAGGCTTTCTTT,CASSFYRAPTEAFF
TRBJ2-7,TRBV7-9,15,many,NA,TGTGCCAGCAGCTCCAGGGGCCGGGGATACTACGAGCAGTACTTC,CASSSRGRGYYEQYF
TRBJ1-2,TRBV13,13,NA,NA,TGTGCCAGCAGCTTAGCCAGGGGTGGTGGCTACACCTTC,CASSLARGGGYTF